The 7 T cell receptor beta chains below all came from one sample that was sequenced in a study of T cells in tumors after PD-1 blockade. Assay used: immunoSEQ multiplex PCR; TCRdb lists only in-frame clones, some missing. The table lists some 43,000 clones, 81% of them singletons. The sequenced sample was PBMCs, obtained before anti-PD-1 treatment. The receptors were gathered from a human donor with basal cell carcinoma.

This rearrangement joins TRBV3-1 (or the pseudogene TRBV3-2) to TRBJ2-7; 8 nucleotides agree with TRBD1. This CDR3 is 14 amino acids long. Trimming took 1 base from V and 7 from J; bases not matched to a gene: 6. Germline-derived CDR1 and CDR2 are LGHDT and YNNKEL (reference sequence). The CDR3 DNA follows: TGTGCCAGCAGCCAAGGAATTACAGGGGGTGAGCAGTACTTC. Encoded protein: CASSQGITGGEQYF.

V usage is TRBV2 and J usage is TRBJ2-1; 10 bases are a match to TRBD2. CDR3 length equals 17 residues. Germline CDR1 reads SNHLY; CDR2 reads FYNNEI. J was trimmed by 0 bases and V by 4 bases; bases with no gene match: 6. The CDR3 reads CASSGRLAGASYNEQFF. As DNA, the CDR3 is TGTGCCAGCAGTGGGAGGCTAGCGGGGGCCTCCTACAATGAGCAGTTCTTC.

This chain connects TRBV14 to TRBJ2-2; 8 bases line up with TRBD2. CDR1 SGHDN and CDR2 FVKESK come from the germline V gene. The CDR3 is 15 residues long. Losses at the gene ends were 1 base for V and 10 bases for J; bases not matched to a gene: 8. The CDR3: CASSQVFGLAAELFF. Here the CDR3 DNA reads TGTGCCAGCAGCCAAGTATTCGGACTAGCCGCGGAGCTGTTTTTT.

The V and J genes are TRBV6-5 and TRBJ2-6, with unresolved D. Germline V lookup: CDR1 MNHEY, CDR2 SVGAGI. This CDR3 contains 14 residues. Trimming stripped 6 bases from V and 0 bases from J, with 6 bases between. CDR3: CASRESSGANVLTF. In nucleotides, the CDR3 is TGTGCCAGCAGGGAGTCCTCTGGGGCCAACGTCCTGACTTTC.

The chain recombines TRBV6-1 with TRBJ2-7, with TRBD1 as a possible D gene (6 bases). V lost 1 base to trimming and J lost 3 bases, with 10 bases between them. The CDR3 has 14 residues. The V gene's germline CDR1 is MNHNS and CDR2 SASEGT. The CDR3 protein is CASSEGVGGYEQYF. The DNA of the CDR3 is TGTGCCAGCAGTGAAGGTGTAGGGGGCTACGAGCAGTACTTC.

A few counts support this clone. V gene TRBV2 combines with J gene TRBJ2-1, with D perhaps TRBD1 (6 bases). Germline CDR1 reads SNHLY; CDR2 reads FYNNEI. CDR3 length: 15 residues. V lost 4 bases, J lost 3 bases, and 13 bases lay in between. CDR3 residues: CASSVGALLYNEQFF. In DNA, the CDR3 is TGTGCCAGCAGTGTGGGGGCCCTTCTCTACAATGAGCAGTTCTTC.

This clone was recorded a few times. The chain links TRBV5-4 to TRBJ2-3, with 9 bases that match TRBD2. V dropped 5 bases and J dropped 2; count of bases not matched to a gene: 6. This CDR3 has 15 residues. Germline loops: CDR1 SGHNT, CDR2 YYREEE (reference sequence). The CDR3: CASRLAGGDTDTQYF. The CDR3 nucleotides are TGTGCCAGCAGACTTGCGGGGGGGGACACAGATACGCAGTATTTT.